The 17 T cell receptor beta chains below were found in one sample sequenced in a study of T cell responses to AZD1222 COVID-19 vaccine. Using immunoSEQ multiplex PCR, the repertoire was profiled, and TCRdb retains in-frame clones only, with some absent. Seen here are more than 110,000 clones, 92% observed once, and the top ten hold 3.5% to 4.5%. This material consisted of peripheral blood, taken on day 0 of AZD1222 vaccination. The source of these receptors is an adult in good health.

The chain carries TRBV5-8 and TRBJ1-1; D is uncertain. V shed 3 bases and J shed 10 bases, with 19 bases lying between them. The germline V gene has CDR1 SGHTS and CDR2 YDEGEE. There are 14 residues in the CDR3. The CDR3 region is CASSYSAPRVGAFF. Here the CDR3 DNA reads TGTGCCAGCAGCTATTCTGCCCCAAGGGTAGGAGCTTTCTTT. The full variable domain, its missing parts supplied by reference TRBV5-8 and TRBJ1-1, is EAGVTQSPTHLIKTRGQQATLRCSPISGHTSVYWYQQALGLGLQFLLWYDEGEERNRGNFPPRFSGRQFPNYSSELNVNALELEDSALYLCASSYSAPRVGAFFGQGTRLTVV.

This clone has only a few counts. This chain joins TRBV7-8 and TRBJ2-7; 7 positions agree with TRBD2. Germline loops: CDR1 SGHVS, CDR2 FQNEAQ. This CDR3 is 18 amino acids long. V was clipped by 5 bases and J by 7 bases; unmatched bases: 23. DNA for the CDR3: TGTGCCAGCAGCCCAAGCCGGCTAGCGGCTCTGGAGTGGGGAGAGCAGTACTTC. This encodes CASSPSRLAALEWGEQYF.

The gene calls are TRBV19 and TRBJ1-3, with a weak D call TRBD1 (5 bases). This CDR3 has 15 amino acids. V lost 4 bases and J 0 bases, leaving 10 bases between the germline ends. The germline CDR1 and CDR2 sequences are LNHDA and SQIVND (reference sequence). CDR3 region: CASSRGLSSGNTIYF. In DNA, the CDR3 is TGTGCCAGTAGTAGGGGACTGAGCTCTGGAAACACCATATATTTT.

V gene TRBV19 combines with J gene TRBJ1-5; 8 nucleotides line up with TRBD1. V lost 3 bases to trimming and J lost 4 bases; unmatched junction nucleotides: 8. Germline CDR1 reads LNHDA; CDR2 reads SQIVND (reference sequence). This CDR3 comprises 16 residues. The DNA for the CDR3 is TGTGCCAGTAGTATCCCCGGACAGGGATATAATCAGCCCCAGCATTTT. This encodes CASSIPGQGYNQPQHF.

In this sample, this clone turned up once. The chain combines TRBV7-8 with TRBJ1-2, with D possibly being TRBD1 (6 bases). This CDR3 is built from 13 residues. V lost 3 bases to trimming and J lost 3 bases, with 8 bases between them. CDR1 is SGHVS and CDR2 is FQNEAQ in the germline V gene. The CDR3 DNA reads as TGTGCCAGCAGCTTCAGGGGCGACTATGGCTACACCTTC. Encoded protein: CASSFRGDYGYTF.

This rearrangement joins TRBV27 to TRBJ2-7, with a weak D call TRBD2 (6 bases). This CDR3 region has 15 residues. V lost 5 bases and J lost 1, with 15 bases in between. The germline CDR1 and CDR2 sequences are MNHEY and SMNVEV (reference sequence). The CDR3: CASSPGTSRSYEQYF. CDR3 nucleotides: TGTGCCAGCAGTCCCGGTACTAGCAGATCCTACGAGCAGTACTTC.

This clone was seen just once. The chain carries TRBV7-2 and TRBJ2-7, with unresolved D. V was trimmed by 5 bases and J by 5 bases, leaving 19 bases between them. This CDR3 region has 15 residues. CDR1 and CDR2 from the germline V gene are SGHTA and FQGNSA. The CDR3 DNA reads as TGTGCCAGCAGCCCAACCCCAACCGTGGTCCACGAGCAGTACTTC. Its protein is CASSPTPTVVHEQYF.

The V and J genes are TRBV5-1 and TRBJ2-7; 7 nucleotides align to TRBD1. Per germline, CDR1 SGHRS and CDR2 YFSETQ. This CDR3 contains 15 residues. The J segment lost 0 bases and the V segment lost 4 bases, leaving 7 bases of the junction unmatched. The CDR3 loop is CASSLGDSHSYEQYF. The DNA for the CDR3 is TGCGCCAGCAGCCTGGGGGACAGTCACTCCTACGAGCAGTACTTC.

CDR3 sequence (DNA): TGCGCCAGCAGCCAAGACGGGCTAGCGGCCCCCTACAATGAGCAGTTCTTC. Translated, it gives CASSQDGLAAPYNEQFF. This chain uses TRBV4-3 with TRBJ2-1; 7 bases are a match to TRBD2. The CDR3 is made up of 17 amino acids. Looked up from germline, CDR1 is LGHNA and CDR2 is YSLEER. J was trimmed by 2 bases and V by 0 bases; bases with no gene match: 7.

This CDR3 reads CASSVPGTGGGYGYTF. The CDR3 nucleotides read TGTGCCAGCAGCGTACCGGGGACAGGGGGCGGATATGGCTACACCTTC. The chain combines TRBV9 with TRBJ1-2; TRBD1 matches 12 bases. From germline, CDR1 is SGDLS and CDR2 YYNGEE. Germline trimming cut 1 base from V and 5 bases from J; bases unmatched to any gene: 6. This CDR3 contains 16 residues.

This clone came up a few times. CDR3 residues: CASSLAGGLYEQYF. The CDR3 bases are TGTGCCAGCAGTTTAGCGGGAGGGCTCTACGAGCAGTACTTC. The rearrangement links TRBV27 to TRBJ2-7, with 9 positions matching TRBD2. Germline lookup yields CDR1 MNHEY and CDR2 SMNVEV (reference sequence). The trim removed 2 bases at V and 3 bases at J, leaving 2 bases unmatched. The CDR3 totals 14 residues.

CDR3 nucleotides: TGTGCCAGCAGCTTATACTCAGGGGGCTACGAGCAGTACTTC. This gives the protein CASSLYSGGYEQYF. The chain employs TRBV7-2 and TRBJ2-7; 7 bases agree with TRBD1. The CDR3 consists of 14 residues. In germline, CDR1 is SGHTA, CDR2 FQGNSA. Trimming at V came to 2 bases and at J to 3 bases, leaving 4 bases not matched to a gene.

The chain joins TRBV6-6 to TRBJ1-1; D gene ambiguous. The CDR3 extends over 13 amino acids. From germline, CDR1 is MNHNY and CDR2 SVGAGI (reference sequence). V lost 0 bases, J lost 6 bases, and 8 bases lay in between. In DNA form, the CDR3 reads TGTGCCAGCAGTTACTCGCAGTCTTCTGAAGCTTTCTTT. It is translated as CASSYSQSSEAFF.

This chain connects TRBV4-3 to TRBJ2-6; D unclear. Germline values: CDR1 LGHNA, CDR2 YSLEER. The CDR3 length is 14 residues. V was pared by 1 base and J by 13 bases, with 14 bases between. The DNA of the CDR3 is TGCGCCAGCAGCCAAGGGACGGCCCGGTCGGTCCTGACTTTC. Protein: CASSQGTARSVLTF.

The genes are TRBV9 and TRBJ1-4; 12 positions match TRBD1. The CDR3 totals 16 residues. The ends lost 6 bases at V and 4 bases at J; junction bases unmatched: 7. In germline, CDR1 is SGDLS, CDR2 YYNGEE. The CDR3 nucleotides read TGTGCCAGCACACCGGGACAGGGGGCCCTTAATGAAAAACTGTTTTTT. Translation gives CASTPGQGALNEKLFF.

The DNA of the CDR3 is TGCAGCGTACGACTAGCGGGAGGACTAGAGACCCAGTACTTC. The encoded protein is CSVRLAGGLETQYF. The chain employs TRBV29-1 and TRBJ2-5; 13 nucleotides agree with TRBD2. The V segment lost 6 bases and the J segment 4 bases; nucleotides outside the gene matches: 5. The CDR3 totals 14 residues. The germline gives CDR1 SQVTM, CDR2 ANQGSEA. The full variable domain, in which reference TRBV29-1 and TRBJ2-5 provide the parts outside the CDR3, is SAVISQKPSRDICQRGTSLTIQCQVDSQVTMMFWYRQQPGQSLTLIATANQGSEATYESGFVIDKFPISRPNLTFSTLTVSNMSPEDSSIYLCSVRLAGGLETQYFGPGTRLLVL.

V and J are TRBV5-1 and TRBJ2-3, with 9 nucleotides matching TRBD2. The J segment lost 1 base and the V segment lost 5 bases, leaving 5 bases of the junction unmatched. Germline V gives CDR1 SGHRS, CDR2 YFSETQ. The CDR3 contains 15 residues. The CDR3 sequence is CASRMGLAGTDTQYF. Here the CDR3 DNA reads TGCGCCAGCAGGATGGGACTAGCAGGCACAGATACGCAGTATTTT.